The clone carrying this TCR beta chain was seen a handful of times. PCR amplification relied on 60 Vbeta primers (plus 13 Jbeta primers). Generated by immunoSEQ multiplex PCR, the TCRdb table keeps only in-frame clones and is missing some. The table records about 150,000 clones, roughly 73% of them present only once. This entry belongs to a study of cytomegalovirus exposure and HLA in healthy donors. This CDR3 region has 15 residues. The germline V gene has CDR1 MDHEN and CDR2 SYDVKM. Between the trimmed V and J ends, which lost 5 bases and 0 bases, there was a span of 14 bases. The source is a man younger than 35 in good health and CMV-seropositive. Material: PBMCs. The chain combines TRBV28 with TRBJ2-7; the D gene is possibly TRBD1 (6 bases). The CDR3 region is CASSITGDTSYEQYF. CDR3 sequence (DNA): TGTGCCAGCAGTATAACCGGGGACACCTCCTACGAGCAGTACTTC.